Each of the 27 T cell receptor beta chains below was sequenced from the same sample in a study of cytomegalovirus exposure and HLA in healthy donors. The method was immunoSEQ multiplex PCR; TCRdb's version includes in-frame clones alone and lacks a portion of them. Here the sample spans about 140,000 clones, around 85% being singletons. The sequenced sample was PBMCs. The receptor source for this set is a man between 18 and 29 years old in good health and CMV-seronegative.

The V gene is TRBV19, the J gene TRBJ2-2; D gene uncertain. Germline lookup yields CDR1 LNHDA and CDR2 SQIVND (reference sequence). The CDR3 runs 12 residues. Trimming left V 5 bases short and J 5 bases short, with 6 bases between. CDR3 DNA sequence: TGTGCCAGTAGTCCTATTACCGGGGAGCTGTTTTTT. It encodes CASSPITGELFF.

J is TRBJ2-2 and V is TRBV5-1, with D maybe TRBD1 (6 bases). CDR1 and CDR2 (germline): SGHRS, YFSETQ. V was cut by 0 bases and J by 3 bases, with 9 bases left in between. CDR3 length: 15 amino acids. CDR3 region: CASSLDRADTGELFF. The CDR3 DNA is TGCGCCAGCAGCTTGGACAGGGCCGACACCGGGGAGCTGTTTTTT.

The chain couples TRBV28 to TRBJ1-4; possibly TRBD1 for D (6 bases). Trimming cost V 6 bases and J 6 bases, with 17 bases left between them. CDR1 and CDR2 (germline): MDHEN, SYDVKM. The CDR3 totals 15 residues. The CDR3 is CASRPTGRGDEKLFF. DNA of the CDR3: TGTGCCAGCAGGCCCACAGGGAGGGGTGATGAAAAACTGTTTTTT.

The chain combines TRBV7-2 with TRBJ2-1, with 7 nucleotides matching TRBD1. Germline V CDR1 and CDR2: SGHTA, FQGNSA. The J segment lost 9 bases and the V segment lost 5 bases, leaving 7 bases of the junction unmatched. This CDR3 contains 13 residues. CDR3 in amino acids: CASSTYRGREQFF. CDR3 DNA: TGTGCCAGCAGCACCTACAGGGGCCGTGAGCAGTTCTTC.

The rearrangement joins TRBV11-3 to TRBJ2-1; 11 positions agree with TRBD2. With 5 bases clipped from V and 7 bases from J, the junction kept 4 bases outside the gene matches. The CDR3 totals 14 residues. Germline CDR1 SGHNT, CDR2 YENEEA. This chain's CDR3 is CASSIAGGPNEQFF. The CDR3 nucleotides are TGTGCCAGCAGCATAGCGGGGGGGCCAAATGAGCAGTTCTTC.

On this clone: The same CDR3 can be traced to other DNA sequences in this sample. The chain joins TRBV4-3 to TRBJ2-1; TRBD2 matches at 12 bases. Germline V gene lookup returns CDR1 LGHNA and CDR2 YSLEER. Trimming removed 3 bases from V and 2 bases from J; junction bases left unmatched: 8. This CDR3 is 18 amino acids long. CDR3 in DNA: TGCGCCAGCAGCCAGGATACGACTAGCGGGGGAACCTACAATGAGCAGTTCTTC. Its translation: CASSQDTTSGGTYNEQFF.

V and J are TRBV4-1 and TRBJ1-3; possible D gene TRBD1, 5 bases. Per germline, CDR1 MGHRA and CDR2 YSYEKL. This CDR3 comprises 16 residues. V lost 0 bases, J lost 4 bases, and 13 bases lay in between. The CDR3 is CASSQEGAGIGNTIYF. The CDR3 DNA is TGCGCCAGCAGCCAAGAGGGTGCAGGGATAGGAAACACCATATATTTT.

The gene calls are TRBV5-1 and TRBJ2-5; 7 nucleotides align to TRBD2. The CDR3 contains 13 residues. In germline, CDR1 is SGHRS, CDR2 YFSETQ. The ends lost 5 bases at V and 4 bases at J; junction bases unmatched: 5. CDR3 DNA sequence: TGCGCCAGCAGTCTCCCGGGAGGAGAGACCCAGTACTTC. This sequence encodes CASSLPGGETQYF.

V gene TRBV27 combines with J gene TRBJ2-7; 10 nucleotides align to TRBD2. CDR1 and CDR2 (germline): MNHEY, SMNVEV (reference sequence). Losses at the gene ends were 6 bases for V and 2 bases for J; bases not matched to a gene: 4. This CDR3 has 14 residues. The CDR3 DNA reads as TGTGCCAGCAGCCGGACTAGCGGAACCTACGAGCAGTACTTC. Protein: CASSRTSGTYEQYF.

Only one count was recorded for this clone. This sequence joins TRBV28 and TRBJ2-1; D ambiguous. The germline V and J ends were trimmed by 4 bases and 0 bases, with 10 bases remaining between them. Germline-derived CDR1 and CDR2 are MDHEN and SYDVKM. This CDR3 spans 15 amino acids. The DNA of the CDR3 is TGTGCCAGCAGTTCCGCCGACATCTCCTACAATGAGCAGTTCTTC. Its protein is CASSSADISYNEQFF. The variable domain in full, with the rest retrieved from reference TRBV28 and TRBJ2-1, is DVKVTQSSRYLVKRTGEKVFLECVQDMDHENMFWYRQDPGLGLRLIYFSYDVKMKEKGDIPEGYSVSREKKERFSLILESASTNQTSMYLCASSSADISYNEQFFGPGTRLTVL.

J is TRBJ2-7 and V is TRBV19; TRBD1 might be the D (6 bases). Between the trimmed V and J ends, which lost 7 bases and 6 bases, there was a span of 22 bases. The CDR3 is 15 amino acids. In germline, CDR1 is LNHDA, CDR2 SQIVND (reference sequence). CDR3 protein: CASTSNDRPGGEQYF. CDR3 sequence (DNA): TGTGCCAGTACTTCCAATGACAGGCCCGGAGGCGAGCAGTACTTC.

This clone was observed many times. This chain links TRBV7-2 with TRBJ2-7; D is ambiguous. Germline values: CDR1 SGHTA, CDR2 FQGNSA. Between the trimmed V and J ends, which lost 5 bases and 3 bases, there was a span of 11 bases. The CDR3 totals 13 residues. In DNA, the CDR3 is TGTGCCAGCAGCACCTTTCTAGACTACGAGCAGTACTTC. Its protein is CASSTFLDYEQYF.

This chain uses TRBV7-2 with TRBJ1-2; D may be TRBD1 (6 bases). CDR1 SGHTA and CDR2 FQGNSA come from the germline V gene. V was trimmed by 2 bases and J by 6 bases, leaving 10 bases between them. The CDR3 contains 13 residues. This chain's CDR3 is CASSLLTGNGYTF. The DNA for the CDR3 is TGTGCCAGCAGCTTACTAACAGGGAATGGCTACACCTTC.

The chain recombines TRBV9 with TRBJ2-5, with D unclear. Germline loops: CDR1 SGDLS, CDR2 YYNGEE. The V end was cut by 3 bases, the J end by 1 base, with 7 bases between. There are 13 residues in the CDR3. CDR3 nucleotide sequence: TGTGCCAGCAGCGGAGAGCTCCAAGAGACCCAGTACTTC. Residues: CASSGELQETQYF.

The chain joins TRBV6-5 to TRBJ2-2; 8 nucleotides agree with TRBD1. V lost 7 bases to trimming and J lost 5 bases; unmatched junction nucleotides: 6. Germline CDR1 reads MNHEY; CDR2 reads SVGAGI. The CDR3 has 14 amino acids. CDR3 loop: CASKGQEVTGELFF. The CDR3 DNA reads as TGTGCCAGCAAGGGACAGGAGGTGACCGGGGAGCTGTTTTTT.

This chain uses TRBV21-1 with TRBJ2-7; the D segment call TRBD1 is taken from the table without a DNA check. TRBV21-1 is deemed a pseudogene. The CDR3 consists of 16 residues. The CDR3 bases are TGTGCCAGCAGCAGTACAGGGGACAGGGAACTATACGAGCAGTACTTC. This translates into CASSSTGDRELYEQYF.

This clone was recorded a few times. CDR3 sequence reads: CATINRTVSSYNEQFF. In DNA form, the CDR3 reads TGTGCCACCATCAACCGGACAGTAAGCTCCTACAATGAGCAGTTCTTC. The rearrangement joins TRBV10-3 to TRBJ2-1, with D maybe TRBD1 (6 bases). This CDR3 is built from 16 residues. Trimming removed 10 bases at V and 0 bases at J, with 19 bases between. Germline assignment: CDR1 ENHRY and CDR2 SYGVKD.

This clone was seen only a few times. The chain uses TRBV7-9 and TRBJ2-5; 7 bases are shared with TRBD2. The germline gives CDR1 SEHNR, CDR2 FQNEAQ (reference sequence). This CDR3 is built from 15 residues. V dropped 8 bases and J dropped 3; count of bases not matched to a gene: 12. CDR3: CASEFGLAVKETQYF. The DNA of the CDR3 is TGTGCCAGCGAGTTCGGGCTAGCGGTAAAAGAGACCCAGTACTTC.

The chain joins TRBV13 to TRBJ2-7, with TRBD1 identical over 9 bases. V lost 7 bases, J lost 5 bases, and 6 bases stayed unmatched. In germline, CDR1 is PRHDT, CDR2 FYEKMQ (reference sequence). The CDR3 sequence is 13 residues long. CDR3 protein: CASTGDRADEQYF. The CDR3 DNA reads TGTGCCAGCACCGGGGACAGGGCCGACGAGCAGTACTTC.

J is TRBJ1-5 and V is TRBV5-4; no clear D. The CDR3 covers 13 residues. The germline V gene encodes CDR1 SGHNT and CDR2 YYREEE (reference sequence). The V and J ends lost 2 bases and 5 bases respectively, with 8 bases between them. This CDR3 is CASSFGRDQPQHF. The CDR3 DNA is TGTGCCAGCAGCTTCGGGAGGGATCAGCCCCAGCATTTT.

This CDR3 is CASSLPRGTGKQTQYF. The CDR3 DNA sequence: TGCGCCAGCAGCTTGCCTCGAGGGACAGGGAAACAGACCCAGTACTTC. The J gene is TRBJ2-5, the V gene TRBV5-1; 9 bases agree with TRBD1. Trimming removed 1 base from V and 6 bases from J; junction bases left unmatched: 10. The V gene's germline CDR1 is SGHRS and CDR2 YFSETQ. The CDR3 extends over 16 amino acids. Using reference TRBV5-1 and TRBJ2-5 for the parts outside the CDR3, the full variable domain is KAGVTQTPRYLIKTRGQQVTLSCSPISGHRSVSWYQQTPGQGLQFLFEYFSETQRNKGNFPGRFSGRQFSNSRSEMNVSTLELGDSALYLCASSLPRGTGKQTQYFGPGTRLLVL.

The CDR3, as DNA: TGTGCCAGCAGCCAAAGCCAGGGTGAAGCTTTCTTT. Translating it yields CASSQSQGEAFF. The chain employs TRBV13 and TRBJ1-1, with D perhaps TRBD1 (5 bases). CDR3 size: 12 residues. The germline V gene has CDR1 PRHDT and CDR2 FYEKMQ (reference sequence). V lost 5 bases and J lost 7, with 11 bases in between.

The V call is TRBV7-6, the J call TRBJ1-5; 8 nucleotides align to TRBD1. From germline, CDR1 is SGHVS and CDR2 FNYEAQ. The junction had 0 bases not matched to a gene; V was cut back by 1 base and J by 4 bases. This CDR3 has 14 residues. The CDR3 nucleotides read TGTGCCAGCAGCTTAGGACAGGGGAATCAGCCCCAGCATTTT. Translation: CASSLGQGNQPQHF.

This rearrangement joins TRBV7-2 to TRBJ2-7; TRBD1 matches at 10 bases. Trimming at V came to 6 bases and at J to 6 bases, leaving 8 bases not matched to a gene. Germline-derived CDR1 and CDR2 are SGHTA and FQGNSA. This CDR3 region has 14 residues. CDR3 sequence reads: CASSFRQGAGEQYF. The DNA for the CDR3 is TGTGCCAGCAGTTTCCGACAGGGGGCCGGCGAGCAGTACTTC.

The V call is TRBV6-1, the J call TRBJ2-3; 9 bases agree with TRBD2. V lost 4 bases, J lost 4 bases, and 6 bases stayed unmatched. CDR3 size: 15 residues. Germline V gives CDR1 MNHNS, CDR2 SASEGT. CDR3 amino acids: CASSVPGLAADTQYF. CDR3 bases: TGTGCCAGCAGTGTCCCGGGACTAGCAGCAGATACGCAGTATTTT.

The chain couples TRBV29-1 to TRBJ2-1; the D gene is possibly TRBD2 (6 bases). Germline values: CDR1 SQVTM, CDR2 ANQGSEA. The ends were cut back, 3 bases at V and 4 bases at J, with 19 bases in the middle. The CDR3 has 16 amino acids. The CDR3 here is CSVDHTGRAGYNEQFF. In nucleotides, the CDR3 is TGCAGCGTTGATCATACCGGACGGGCGGGGTACAATGAGCAGTTCTTC.

The chain uses TRBV5-4 and TRBJ2-7; a weak D match, TRBD2 (6 bases). Trimming left V 0 bases short and J 6 bases short, with 13 bases between. Per the germline V gene, CDR1 is SGHNT and CDR2 is YYREEE (reference sequence). The CDR3 loop spans 14 amino acids. The CDR3 here is CASSLERGNGEQYF. For the CDR3, the DNA is TGTGCCAGCAGCTTGGAACGGGGGAACGGCGAGCAGTACTTC.